A selection of T cell receptor beta chains follows, all from one sample in a study of T cell changes during pregnancy in multiple sclerosis. Profiled with immunoSEQ multiplex PCR; TCRdb holds only in-frame clones, not every one. The sample comprises 60,000 to 65,000 clones, about nine tenths of which are singletons, and around 2.8% rests with the top ten. The sample here was peripheral blood, taken in the second trimester of pregnancy. These receptors were taken from a female donor in good health, enrolled as a control in a pregnancy study. CDR3s include the opening cysteine and the closing phenylalanine or tryptophan. A D gene is named only where the DNA matches it firmly. Where a row states a size, it is once, few, many or the class of an expanded clone; other rows omit it.

d_call,j_call,clone_size,v_call,cdr3_nt,cdr3_aa
TRBD1,TRBJ1-5,.,TRBV11-2,TGTGCCAGCAGCTCCGGGACAGATCACAATCAGCCCCAGCATTTT,CASSSGTDHNQPQHF
TRBD1,TRBJ1-1,.,TRBV7-9,TGTGCCAGCAGCTTAGAGTTACAGGGGGCGTCTGAAGCTTTCTTT,CASSLELQGASEAFF
TRBD1,TRBJ1-3,.,TRBV7-9,TGTGCCAGCAGCTCGGGACAGTTCTCTGGAAACACCATATATTTT,CASSSGQFSGNTIYF
.,TRBJ2-1,.,TRBV4-2,TGTGCCAGCAGTCCCGGACCGACAGACTACAATGAGCAGTTCTTC,CASSPGPTDYNEQFF
TRBD1,TRBJ2-2,.,TRBV6-1,TGTGCCAGCAACTACAGGGGGCCGACCGGGGAGCTGTTTTTT,CASNYRGPTGELFF
.,TRBJ2-7,once,TRBV27,TGTGCCAGCAGCTACCGGGACTCTCGCTACGAGCAGTACTTC,CASSYRDSRYEQYF
.,TRBJ1-4,.,TRBV27,TGTGCCAGCAGTTCCCGACCGGGTTGGAGTGAAAAACTGTTTTTT,CASSSRPGWSEKLFF
.,TRBJ2-7,.,TRBV27,TGTGCCAGCAGTTGGAGGACAGGGGGCGCTAGCGGGAGCTCCTACGAGCAGTACTTC,CASSWRTGGASGSSYEQYF
.,TRBJ2-5,.,TRBV30,TGTGCCTGGAGCGGGGGAGTTGAGGAGACCCAGTACTTC,CAWSGGVEETQYF
TRBD1,TRBJ2-7,few,TRBV7-9,TGTGCCAGCAGCTACCAGGGACAGAGCGACTACGAGCAGTACTTC,CASSYQGQSDYEQYF
TRBD1,TRBJ1-1,.,TRBV25-1,TGTGCCAGCAGTGAACAGGGGGCGAGCACTGAAGCTTTCTTT,CASSEQGASTEAFF
.,TRBJ2-1,.,TRBV30,TGTGCCTGGAGTGTCCCTCCTGGTGGCCTGTTCTTC,CAWSVPPGGLFF
.,TRBJ2-2,.,TRBV6-5,TGTGCCAGCAGTTACAGGACTACCCTCACCGGGGAGCTGTTTTTT,CASSYRTTLTGELFF
TRBD1,TRBJ1-2,.,TRBV29-1,TGCAGCGCCACACCGGGACAGAAGTATGGCTACACCTTC,CSATPGQKYGYTF
.,TRBJ1-1,.,TRBV6-5,TGTGCCAGCAGTTTTAGGGACTATACTGAAGCTTTCTTT,CASSFRDYTEAFF
TRBD1,TRBJ2-5,.,TRBV2,TGTGCCACACAGGGGGCAGGAGAGACCCAGTACTTC,CATQGAGETQYF
TRBD2,TRBJ2-3,.,TRBV2,TGTGCCAGCAGTGAATCTGGCGGGGGGACGGATACGCAGTATTTT,CASSESGGGTDTQYF
TRBD2,TRBJ2-7,once,TRBV19,TGTGCCAGTAGTCCTCGCCGGGGGGATTCCTACGAGCAGTACTTC,CASSPRRGDSYEQYF
TRBD2,TRBJ2-1,.,TRBV9,TGTGCCAGCAGCGAGAACCCCGGGACTAGCTCTGAGCAGTTCTTC,CASSENPGTSSEQFF
.,TRBJ1-5,.,TRBV5-1,TGCGCCAGCAGCCTCGGGGGTACGGGTCAGCCCCAGCATTTT,CASSLGGTGQPQHF
.,TRBJ1-2,.,TRBV29-1,TGCAGCGTCAACCGACAGCTGGAGTATGGCTACACCTTC,CSVNRQLEYGYTF
TRBD1,TRBJ2-7,once,TRBV27,TGTGCCAGCAGGAACAGGGGCCCCCCTCTTAAAGAGCAGTACTTC,CASRNRGPPLKEQYF
TRBD1,TRBJ2-5,.,TRBV9,TGTGCCAGCAGCCCATCAGGGGGATACCAAGAGACCCAGTACTTC,CASSPSGGYQETQYF
.,TRBJ2-7,.,TRBV6-4,TGTGCCAGCAGGGACATGTTATCCTCCTACGAGCAGTACTTC,CASRDMLSSYEQYF
.,TRBJ1-6,.,TRBV5-6,TGTGCCAGCAGCTTGTATAGATCACCCCTCCACTTT,CASSLYRSPLHF
TRBD2,TRBJ2-1,.,TRBV27,TGTGCCAGCAGTCCCCTCCTCGGGAGGGTAACCTACAATGAGCAGTTCTTC,CASSPLLGRVTYNEQFF
.,TRBJ1-1,.,TRBV4-2,TGTGCCAGCAGCCGAACTATGGACAGCAACACTGAAGCTTTCTTT,CASSRTMDSNTEAFF
.,TRBJ1-1,.,TRBV2,TGTGCCACCAGGAGAGAGCTGAACACTGAAGCTTTCTTT,CATRRELNTEAFF
TRBD2,TRBJ2-1,.,TRBV11-2,TGTGCCAGCAGCCCTGGACTAGCGGGGGGGTTCGACAATGAGCAGTTCTTC,CASSPGLAGGFDNEQFF